This TCR beta chain was recovered during a study of blood T cell repertoires in COVID-19. As for the study in general: PBMCs, B-cell-depleted T cells, or T cells were the source of the cDNA or gDNA that made up the material.

This table comes from immunoSEQ multiplex PCR, and its TCRdb copy is limited to in-frame clones, with some not included. The sample shows 200,000 to 250,000 clones, around three quarters of them seen only once. Germline V gives CDR1 LGHDT, CDR2 YNNKEL (reference sequence). Deletions cut 0 bases from V and 5 bases from J, with 5 bases between. The CDR3 spans 13 residues. The sequenced material came from peripheral blood. This rearrangement joins TRBV3-1 (or the pseudogene TRBV3-2) to TRBJ1-5; D is ambiguous. The TCR comes from a woman aged 70-85 years with acute or convalescent COVID-19. The CDR3 DNA follows: TGTGCCAGCAGCCAAGACGAGGATCAGCCCCAGCATTTT. Protein sequence: CASSQDEDQPQHF.